This T cell receptor beta chain originates from a study of identical twins (dated by TCRdb to the mid-2010s). The study in broad terms: To test whether fetal clonotypes persist, this study deep-sequenced TCR alpha and beta repertoires from monozygotic twins, from unrelated adults of various ages, and from cord blood. Replicate twin experiments were performed at different times using different library preparation protocols to rule out contamination.

Comment on this clonotype: No cognate antigen has been identified for it. One base away there is no much larger clone; base qualities are not given.

Every donor in the study was a healthy Caucasian. The twin cohort consisted of three pairs of female monozygotic twins, all aged roughly 18 to 29 years. The RNA used for TCR libraries was isolated from peripheral blood mononuclear cells. The CDR3 spans 11 residues, from the cysteine through the phenylalanine. The read is trimmed to its CDR3 DNA, 33 bases read in frame from base 1. For CDR1 and CDR2, the germline V gene lists KGHDR and SFDVKD. V gives up 7 bases and J gives up 8 bases, and the segment between their germline ends measures 8 bases. Library preparation employed 5' RACE. Sequenced using an Illumina HiSeq 2000. Template switching introduced a universal primer binding site; the final cDNA contained a unique molecular identifier, enabling accurate counting of TCR cDNA molecules. First-strand cDNA for TCR alpha and beta chains was synthesized from specific primers in the conserved constant-segment region. Each cDNA library was double barcoded, with a SMART-Mk sample barcode plus Illumina barcodes, to control for contamination. Two successive PCR steps introduced TruSeq adapter sequences along with Illumina sample barcodes. TCR alpha and beta cDNA libraries were sequenced on the Illumina HiSeq platform with custom primers. As for the original processing: Unique molecular identifiers were extracted from raw reads with MiGEC, and CDR3 positions were determined with MiXCR. Recombination models were inferred per individual with the repgenHMM and IGoR tools using an EM algorithm. Shared clonotype analysis was performed with the tcR package in R, normalizing sharing by the product of cloneset sizes. To study raw recombination free of thymic and clonal selection effects, out-of-frame nonproductive sequences were analyzed. The raw public reads went through TCRdb reprocessing: fastp at Q25, MiXCR clone calling, in-frame beta chains kept. Identical CDR3 protein sequences are pooled into one entry, listed with their most common genes and DNA. The V and J calls were not made by the authors but by TCRdb's processing. Counted in this sample were under 900,000 distinct CDR3 sequences; 10% to 15% of them appeared once. The top ten clonotypes cover 1.5% to 2% of the sample.

Overall results and qualifications from the work: The excess sharing between twins in beta out-of-frame sequences was weaker because fewer shared sequences reduced the signal-to-noise ratio. Invariant T cells such as MAIT and iNKT could partly confound zero-insertion analyses, although diverse VJ usage argued against such confounding for most clonotypes. In monozygotic twins, out-of-frame TCR alpha sharing was systematically underestimated by recombination models, although the models agreed with sharing between unrelated individuals. Abundant cord blood beta clonotypes had fewer insertions, young adult naive repertoires showed a similar but weaker trend, and memory repertoires showed no such trend. Compared with coincidental sharing between unrelated individuals, out-of-frame TCR alpha sequences shared between twins had an excess of sequences with low generation probability. Because the same donors could not be followed over many years, the conclusions relied on cross-sectional statistical analysis.

The sample also formed part of further work on yellow fever vaccine responses in identical twins. The second paper further reports: According to the authors, the vaccine-induced T cell response in identical twins seemed to be partly convergent and partly specific to each individual. Focusing on identical twins, the study followed the T cell clones that responded to the vaccine, and did so with precision.

The TCR was taken from a woman between 18 and 30 years old in good health. The chain links TRBV24-1 with TRBJ2-1; the D gene is not confidently resolved. The sequencing input was PBMCs. The nucleotide sequence reads TGTGCCACCAGCGAGTTTTATGAGCAGTTCTTC. Its coded protein is CATSEFYEQFF.